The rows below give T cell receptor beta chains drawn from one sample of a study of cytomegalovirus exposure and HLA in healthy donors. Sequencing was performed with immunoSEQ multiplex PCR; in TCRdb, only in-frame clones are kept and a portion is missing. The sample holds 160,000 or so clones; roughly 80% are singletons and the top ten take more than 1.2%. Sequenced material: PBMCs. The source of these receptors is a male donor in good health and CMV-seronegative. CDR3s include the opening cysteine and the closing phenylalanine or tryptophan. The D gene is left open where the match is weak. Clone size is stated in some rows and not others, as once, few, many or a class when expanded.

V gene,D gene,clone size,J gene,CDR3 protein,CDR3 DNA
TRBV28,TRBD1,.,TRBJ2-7,CASSPPGQGWHEQYF,TGTGCCAGCAGTCCCCCGGGACAGGGTTGGCACGAGCAGTACTTC
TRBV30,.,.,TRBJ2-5,CAWSVGFSGGLETQYF,TGTGCCTGGAGTGTAGGGTTCTCGGGGGGCCTCGAGACCCAGTACTTC
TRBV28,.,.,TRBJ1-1,CASSLGALGAFF,TGTGCCAGCAGTCTAGGGGCTTTGGGAGCTTTCTTT
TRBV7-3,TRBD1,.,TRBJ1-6,CASSPGQGSSPLHF,TGTGCCAGCAGCCCTGGACAGGGAAGCTCACCCCTCCACTTT
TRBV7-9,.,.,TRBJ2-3,CASSSTQGSVTDTQYF,TGTGCCAGCAGCTCGACACAGGGTTCCGTAACAGATACGCAGTATTTT
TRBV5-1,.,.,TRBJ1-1,CASSLVGAVTEAFF,TGCGCCAGCAGCTTAGTGGGGGCGGTAACTGAAGCTTTCTTT
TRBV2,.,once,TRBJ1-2,CASTLDSPVGYAF,TGTGCCAGCACCCTGGACAGTCCCGTTGGCTACGCCTTC
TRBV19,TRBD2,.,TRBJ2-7,CASSPRGREYEQYF,TGTGCCAGTAGTCCCCGCGGGAGAGAGTACGAGCAGTACTTC
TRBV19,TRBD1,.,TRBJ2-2,CASSTPGQLNTGELFF,TGTGCCAGTAGTACTCCGGGACAGCTAAACACCGGGGAGCTGTTTTTT
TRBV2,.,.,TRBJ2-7,CASSVLQDEQYF,TGTGCCAGCAGTGTATTACAGGACGAGCAGTACTTC
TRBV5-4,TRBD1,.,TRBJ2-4,CASSPTGEVKNIQYF,TGTGCCAGCAGCCCGACAGGGGAGGTCAAAAACATTCAGTACTTC
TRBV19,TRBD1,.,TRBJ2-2,CASSQAGGNTGELFF,TGTGCCAGTAGTCAGGCAGGGGGGAACACCGGGGAGCTGTTTTTT
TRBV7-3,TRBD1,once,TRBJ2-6,CASSPRQGRGANVLTF,TGTGCCAGCAGCCCCCGACAGGGGCGGGGGGCCAACGTCCTGACTTTC
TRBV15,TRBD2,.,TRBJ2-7,CATSRALAGSYEQYF,TGTGCCACCAGCAGAGCCCTAGCGGGCTCCTACGAGCAGTACTTC
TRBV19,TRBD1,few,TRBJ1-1,CASSIAPTGVATEAFF,TGTGCCAGTAGTATAGCCCCGACAGGGGTGGCCACTGAAGCTTTCTTT
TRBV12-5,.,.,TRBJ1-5,CASARSDSNQPQHF,TGTGCTAGTGCCCGAAGCGATAGCAATCAGCCCCAGCATTTT
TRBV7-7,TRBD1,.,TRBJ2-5,CASSRGQGQETQYF,TGTGCCAGCAGTCGTGGACAGGGGCAAGAGACCCAGTACTTC
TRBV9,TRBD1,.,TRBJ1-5,CASGHTGGNQPQHF,TGTGCCAGCGGCCATACAGGGGGCAATCAGCCCCAGCATTTT
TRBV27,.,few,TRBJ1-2,CASSLRGTYGYTF,TGTGCCAGCAGTTTAAGGGGGACCTATGGCTACACCTTC
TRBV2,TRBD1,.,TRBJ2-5,CASSAGGGETQYF,TGTGCCAGCAGTGCAGGGGGCGGCGAGACCCAGTACTTC
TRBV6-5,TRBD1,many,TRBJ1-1,CASSFLTGEAFF,TGTGCCAGCAGTTTTTTGACAGGGGAAGCTTTCTTT
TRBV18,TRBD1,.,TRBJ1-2,CASSPGTGGYGYTF,TGTGCCAGCTCACCAGGGACAGGGGGCTATGGCTACACCTTC
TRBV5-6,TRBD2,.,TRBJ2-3,CASSLWGGEVGTDTQYF,TGTGCCAGCAGCTTGTGGGGAGGGGAGGTTGGCACAGATACGCAGTATTTT
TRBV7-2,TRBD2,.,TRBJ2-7,CASSFTGTRGEQYF,TGTGCCAGCAGCTTCACCGGGACTAGGGGTGAGCAGTACTTC
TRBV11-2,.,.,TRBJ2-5,CASSLTRDQETQYF,TGTGCCAGCAGCCTAACCCGGGACCAAGAGACCCAGTACTTC
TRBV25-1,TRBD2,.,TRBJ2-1,CASSETTGLAGVDEQFF,TGTGCCAGCAGTGAAACCACGGGACTAGCGGGAGTTGATGAGCAGTTCTTC
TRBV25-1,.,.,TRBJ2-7,CASSVPSTYEQYF,TGTGCCAGCAGTGTTCCCAGTACCTACGAGCAGTACTTC
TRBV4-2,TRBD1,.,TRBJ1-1,CASSQEQGDGSTEAFF,TGTGCCAGCAGCCAAGAACAGGGGGATGGTAGCACTGAAGCTTTCTTT
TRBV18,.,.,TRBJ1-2,CASSGGLSTTYGYTF,TGTGCCAGCTCCGGGGGACTTTCGACTACCTATGGCTACACCTTC
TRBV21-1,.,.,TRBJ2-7,CASSKVARAYEQYF,TGTGCCAGCAGCAAAGTCGCCAGGGCATACGAGCAGTACTTC
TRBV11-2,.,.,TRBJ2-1,CASSPQRPSSYNEQFF,TGTGCCAGCAGCCCCCAGCGGCCGAGCTCCTACAATGAGCAGTTCTTC
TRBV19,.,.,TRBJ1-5,CASKPGALNQPQHF,TGTGCCAGTAAGCCAGGGGCCCTCAATCAGCCCCAGCATTTT
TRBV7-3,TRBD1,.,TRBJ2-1,CASSLSGTGVSNEQFF,TGTGCCAGCAGCTTAAGTGGGACAGGGGTCTCCAATGAGCAGTTCTTC
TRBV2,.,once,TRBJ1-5,CASSVMGGNQPQHF,TGTGCCAGCAGTGTTATGGGAGGCAATCAGCCCCAGCATTTT
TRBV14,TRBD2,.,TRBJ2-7,CASSHPGSGRALYEQYF,TGTGCCAGCAGCCACCCCGGTAGCGGGAGGGCCTTGTACGAGCAGTACTTC
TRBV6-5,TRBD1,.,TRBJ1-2,CASSYSPRQGFGYTF,TGTGCCAGCAGTTACTCTCCCCGACAGGGCTTTGGCTACACCTTC
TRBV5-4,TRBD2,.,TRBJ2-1,CASSPRREVTHEQFF,TGTGCCAGCAGCCCTCGCCGGGAGGTTACGCATGAGCAGTTCTTC
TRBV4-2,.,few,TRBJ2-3,CASSQRRGGGSDTQYF,TGTGCCAGCAGCCAACGGAGGGGCGGGGGCTCAGATACGCAGTATTTT
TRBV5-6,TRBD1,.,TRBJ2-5,CASSPNRGRLTETQYF,TGTGCCAGCAGCCCTAACAGGGGCCGTCTGACGGAGACCCAGTACTTC
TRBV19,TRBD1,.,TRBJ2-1,CASSTGTGTVEQFF,TGTGCCAGTAGTACCGGGACAGGGACCGTTGAGCAGTTCTTC